One and the same sample provided the 3 T cell receptor beta chains below, sequenced in a study of cytotoxic CD8 clonotypes in ibrutinib-treated CLL. The protocol was immunoSEQ multiplex PCR, while the TCRdb copy is restricted to in-frame clones and leaves out a portion. The sample gives about 22,000 clones, 55% to 75% of which show up once; over 35% is in the top ten. Sequencing used PBMCs, obtained after 12 months of ibrutinib treatment. The receptors stem from a human donor with chronic lymphocytic leukemia.

The chain has TRBV27 and TRBJ2-7; D not certain. V was shortened by 2 bases and J by 1 base, with 6 bases between the two germline ends. Germline CDR1 and CDR2: MNHEY and SMNVEV (reference sequence). The CDR3 contains 13 residues. The CDR3 coding sequence is TGTGCCAGCAGTTTAGGGCCTTCCTACGAGCAGTACTTC. Translated, it gives CASSLGPSYEQYF.

J is TRBJ2-7 and V is TRBV6-5; 8 nucleotides agree with TRBD1. This CDR3 comprises 13 residues. Germline CDR1 is MNHEY and CDR2 is SVGAGI. After removal of 10 bases from V and 4 bases from J, the junction contained 9 bases not matched to a gene. CDR3 region: CAKWTGFRYEQYF. The CDR3 DNA reads TGTGCCAAATGGACAGGGTTCAGGTACGAGCAGTACTTC.

There are a few counts of this clone. CDR3 coding DNA: TGTGCCAGCAGCTTAGTCGTGGGTGTGGCCTCCAATGAGCAGTTCTTC. Protein: CASSLVVGVASNEQFF. The chain carries TRBV7-2 and TRBJ2-1; D not certain. V lost 1 base and J lost 6, with 16 bases in between. CDR3 size: 16 residues. Germline V lookup: CDR1 SGHTA, CDR2 FQGNSA. The full variable domain, its missing parts supplied by reference TRBV7-2 and TRBJ2-1, is GAGVSQSPSNKVTEKGKDVELRCDPISGHTALYWYRQSLGQGLEFLIYFQGNSAPDKSGLPSDRFSAERTGGSVSTLTIQRTQQEDSAVYLCASSLVVGVASNEQFFGPGTRLTVL.